This is a list of T cell receptor beta chains from one sample in a study of OX40 agonist ivuxolimab in advanced cancers. Repertoires were generated with immunoSEQ multiplex PCR, while TCRdb's copy carries only in-frame clones and drops some. This sample has tens of thousands of clones, with more than 75% found just once. The sample here was CD4+ or CD8+ T cells sorted from blood, taken in a trial of the OX40 agonist ivuxolimab. The receptors derive from an adult with an advanced solid tumor such as melanoma, head and neck, liver or kidney cancer. Both conserved end residues are part of each CDR3. A D gene is named only where the DNA matches it firmly. A clone size is listed for some rows: how often the clone was seen (once, few, many), or a class if it is expanded.

CASSTLTGDQGEKLFF	TGTGCCAGCAGCACCCTTACAGGGGATCAGGGTGAAAAACTGTTTTTT	.	TRBD1	TRBV5-5	TRBJ1-4
CASSLVQPLSSGANVLTF	TGTGCCAGCAGCTTGGTCCAGCCCCTGAGCTCTGGGGCCAACGTCCTGACTTTC	.	.	TRBV5-6	TRBJ2-6
CASSLRGEETQYF	TGTGCCAGCAGTCTTAGGGGGGAGGAGACCCAGTACTTC	.	.	TRBV7-9	TRBJ2-5
CASSNRQGLNSPLHF	TGTGCCAGCAGTAACCGACAGGGACTCAATTCACCCCTCCACTTT	.	TRBD1	TRBV27	TRBJ1-6
CASSSRDPTYNEQFF	TGCGCCAGCAGCTCCCGGGACCCGACCTACAATGAGCAGTTCTTC	.	.	TRBV5-1	TRBJ2-1
CASSPQGGSGNTIYF	TGTGCCAGCAGCCCACAGGGGGGCTCTGGAAACACCATATATTTT	few	TRBD1	TRBV25-1	TRBJ1-3
CATRTDYGYTF	TGTGCCACCCGGACAGATTATGGCTACACCTTC	.	.	TRBV28	TRBJ1-2
CASMGTSGAGELFF	TGTGCCAGCATGGGGACTAGCGGAGCCGGGGAGCTGTTTTTT	medium-sized	TRBD2	TRBV6-1	TRBJ2-2
CASSVGGPYGYTF	TGTGCCAGCAGTGTGGGGGGGCCCTATGGCTACACCTTC	.	.	TRBV2	TRBJ1-2
CASSQVGSGANVLTF	TGCGCCAGCAGCCAAGTGGGGTCCGGGGCCAACGTCCTGACTTTC	once	.	TRBV4-1	TRBJ2-6
CASSLGLRSGNTIYF	TGTGCCAGCAGCTTAGGACTCCGCTCTGGAAACACCATATATTTT	.	.	TRBV5-6	TRBJ1-3
CASSDNRDRGWETQYF	TGTGCCAGCAGCGATAACCGGGACAGGGGATGGGAGACCCAGTACTTC	.	TRBD1	TRBV9	TRBJ2-5
CASSERTDYGYTF	TGTGCCAGCAGTGAGCGCACGGACTATGGCTACACCTTC	.	.	TRBV6-1	TRBJ1-2
CAISDGGALTEAFF	TGTGCCATCAGTGACGGGGGGGCTCTGACTGAAGCTTTCTTT	.	.	TRBV10-3	TRBJ1-1
CASSSLGHEQFF	TGTGCCAGCAGTTCCCTCGGGCATGAGCAGTTCTTC	.	.	TRBV7-3	TRBJ2-1
CASSSLTGMMNTEAFF	TGTGCCAGCAGCTCCTTGACAGGAATGATGAACACTGAAGCTTTCTTT	.	.	TRBV7-9	TRBJ1-1
CASSFQAGGYGEQFF	TGTGCCAGCAGCTTCCAAGCGGGAGGGTACGGTGAGCAGTTCTTC	.	TRBD2	TRBV7-3	TRBJ2-1
CASGVMGTGELFF	TGTGCCAGCGGGGTTATGGGGACCGGGGAGCTGTTTTTT	.	.	TRBV6-1	TRBJ2-2
CASSFSDLDEQFF	TGTGCCAGCAGCTTCTCGGATTTAGATGAGCAGTTCTTC	few	.	TRBV11-2	TRBJ2-1
CASSQAVGSPLHF	TGTGCCAGCAGCCAGGCGGTGGGTTCACCCCTCCACTTT	.	.	TRBV7-2	TRBJ1-6
CSVGASLGTGTDTQYF	TGCAGCGTTGGTGCTTCGTTAGGGACGGGCACAGATACGCAGTATTTT	.	.	TRBV29-1	TRBJ2-3
CASSSLAGGSYNEQFF	TGTGCCAGCAGTTCCCTAGCGGGAGGCTCCTACAATGAGCAGTTCTTC	.	TRBD2	TRBV6-5	TRBJ2-1
CASSPRTSGGATDTQYF	TGTGCCAGCAGCCCAAGGACTAGCGGGGGGGCCACAGATACGCAGTATTTT	.	TRBD2	TRBV7-3	TRBJ2-3
CASSVNDRTYEQYF	TGTGCCAGCAGCGTAAATGACAGAACCTACGAGCAGTACTTC	.	.	TRBV9	TRBJ2-7
CASSLQGITTGELFF	TGTGCCAGCAGCCTGCAGGGAATAACCACCGGGGAGCTGTTTTTT	.	.	TRBV5-4	TRBJ2-2
CASSEAQGPDTQYF	TGTGCCAGCAGTGAAGCCCAGGGGCCGGATACGCAGTATTTT	once	.	TRBV25-1	TRBJ2-3
CASSLELNRQGRNTEAFF	TGCGCCAGCAGCTTGGAATTGAATAGGCAGGGGAGGAACACTGAAGCTTTCTTT	.	.	TRBV5-1	TRBJ1-1
CASSARMGGGLASYYEQYF	TGTGCCAGCAGCGCTCGGATGGGAGGGGGCCTAGCATCCTACTACGAGCAGTACTTC	.	.	TRBV21-1	TRBJ2-7
CASSRGQGGHGYTF	TGTGCCAGTAGTAGAGGACAGGGGGGACATGGCTACACCTTC	.	TRBD1	TRBV19	TRBJ1-2
CASSLAMNTEAFF	TGTGCCAGCAGCTTAGCCATGAACACTGAAGCTTTCTTT	.	.	TRBV7-7	TRBJ1-1